These 5 T cell receptor beta chains originate from one sample sequenced in a study of identical twins (dated by TCRdb to about 2016). To prepare the library, 5' RACE was applied. Sequenced using an Illumina HiSeq 2000. The public sequencing data were trimmed at Q25 with fastp and processed into clonotypes with MiXCR by TCRdb, which kept only in-frame beta chains. Every CDR3 protein is listed once, alongside the most common genes and DNA of its rows. The table for this sample lists hundreds of thousands of distinct CDR3 sequences; 8.5% to 9.5% of them were counted only once. The ten largest clones represent approximately 0.89% of the sample. The same sample was also used in a study of yellow fever vaccine responses in identical twins.

Sequenced: PBMCs. Source of these receptors: a woman between 18 and 30 years old in good health.

The table lists this clonotype with a few counts. The chain uses TRBV4-3 and TRBJ2-7; maybe TRBD2 (5 bases). Germline-derived CDR1 and CDR2 are LGHNA and YSLEER. CDR3 length equals 18 residues. Trimming stripped 1 base from V and 6 bases from J, with 25 bases between. In DNA, the CDR3 is TGCGCCAGCAGCCAAGGTCGATCTGGGTTAGTGGCGGGCGGCGAGCAGTACTTC. Encoded protein: CASSQGRSGLVAGGEQYF.

This clonotype was seen ten or more times. The chain combines TRBV10-3 with TRBJ2-3; tentatively, D is TRBD1 or TRBD2 (5 bases each). The length of the CDR3 is 13 residues. V was pared by 6 bases and J by 4 bases, with 11 bases between. In germline, CDR1 is ENHRY, CDR2 SYGVKD. The CDR3 region has the DNA TGTGCCATCAGATCAGGGAGTGCAGATACGCAGTATTTT. This codes for CAIRSGSADTQYF.

The gene calls are TRBV7-9 and TRBJ2-1; 11 bases agree with TRBD2. After removal of 5 bases from V and 8 bases from J, the junction contained 5 bases not matched to a gene. Germline V gene lookup returns CDR1 SEHNR and CDR2 FQNEAQ (reference sequence). This CDR3 spans 14 amino acids. CDR3 in amino acids: CASSHRTSGHEQFF. The CDR3 bases are TGTGCCAGCAGCCACCGGACTAGCGGGCATGAGCAGTTCTTC.

The J gene is TRBJ2-2, the V gene TRBV9; 7 bases agree with TRBD2. The length of the CDR3 is 19 residues. Trimming removed 0 bases from V and 1 base from J; junction bases left unmatched: 12. The germline V gene has CDR1 SGDLS and CDR2 YYNGEE. As DNA, the CDR3 is TGTGCCAGCAGCGTAGGGTTAAGGGCGGCGGGGGTGAACACCGGGGAGCTGTTTTTT. It codes for CASSVGLRAAGVNTGELFF.

This clonotype was detected a few times. The chain carries TRBV7-6 and TRBJ2-7, with D tentatively TRBD2 (6 bases). The CDR3 totals 15 residues. The V end lost 4 bases, the J end lost 7 bases, and 20 bases lay between the germline ends. Germline V gene sequence: CDR1 SGHVS, CDR2 FNYEAQ. The CDR3 DNA reads as TGTGCCAGCAGCTCAACCCCAGAACACGGGGGAGAGCAGTACTTC. Translation: CASSSTPEHGGEQYF.